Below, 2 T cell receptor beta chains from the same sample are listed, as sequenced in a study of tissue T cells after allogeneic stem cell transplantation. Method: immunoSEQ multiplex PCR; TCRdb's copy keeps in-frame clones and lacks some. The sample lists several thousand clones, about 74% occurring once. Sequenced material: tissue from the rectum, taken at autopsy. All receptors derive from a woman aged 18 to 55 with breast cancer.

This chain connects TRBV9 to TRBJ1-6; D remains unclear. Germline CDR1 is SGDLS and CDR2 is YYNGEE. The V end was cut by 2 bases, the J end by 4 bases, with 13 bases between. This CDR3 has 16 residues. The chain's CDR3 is CASSVSPESYNSPLHF. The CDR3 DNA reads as TGTGCCAGCAGCGTCAGTCCGGAGAGTTATAATTCACCCCTCCACTTT.

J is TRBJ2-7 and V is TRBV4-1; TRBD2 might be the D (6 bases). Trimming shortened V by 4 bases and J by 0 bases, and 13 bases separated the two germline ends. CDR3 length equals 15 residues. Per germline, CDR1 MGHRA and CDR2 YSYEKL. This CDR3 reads CASSRVAEYSYEQYF. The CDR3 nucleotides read TGCGCCAGCAGCCGAGTAGCGGAGTACTCCTACGAGCAGTACTTC.